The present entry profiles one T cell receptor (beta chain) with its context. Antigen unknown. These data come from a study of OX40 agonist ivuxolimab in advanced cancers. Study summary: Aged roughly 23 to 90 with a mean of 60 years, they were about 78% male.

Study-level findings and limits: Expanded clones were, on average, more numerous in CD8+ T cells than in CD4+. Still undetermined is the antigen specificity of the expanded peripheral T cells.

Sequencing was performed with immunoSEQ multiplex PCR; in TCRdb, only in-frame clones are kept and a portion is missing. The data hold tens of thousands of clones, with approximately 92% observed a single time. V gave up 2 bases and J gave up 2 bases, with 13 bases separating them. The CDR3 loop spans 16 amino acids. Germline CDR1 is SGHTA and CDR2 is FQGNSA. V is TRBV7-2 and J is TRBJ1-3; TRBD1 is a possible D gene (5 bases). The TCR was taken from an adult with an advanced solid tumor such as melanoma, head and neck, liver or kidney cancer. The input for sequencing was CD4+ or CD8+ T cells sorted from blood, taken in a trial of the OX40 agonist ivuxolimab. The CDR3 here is CASSLNGPGAGNTIYF. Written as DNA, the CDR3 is TGTGCCAGCAGCTTAAACGGTCCGGGGGCTGGAAACACCATATATTTT.